This TCR beta chain came from a study of T cell repertoires in cytomegalovirus infection. Whole-study context: Signatures in public TCR beta sequences pointed to both CMV infection and matching HLA type.

In regard to this clonotype: Its antigen remains unknown.

TCRdb reprocessed the reads with MiXCR, giving one entry per CDR3 protein. Altogether 110,000 to 150,000 distinct CDR3 sequences are present, about 31% being singletons, with the ten largest covering roughly half. The study, taken as a whole, reports: The cumulative frequency of public TCR beta families distinguished individuals who carried CMV together with the relevant HLA. HLA-C-restricted CMV clonotypes gave the most frequent clonotype in two of eight donors.

The origin of this receptor is a human donor in good health (CMV status not recorded). Some clones in this sample may be carry-over from other donors' samples. This specimen consisted of CD8+ T cells from cultured PBMCs, obtained from culture after CMV antigen stimulation.

Written as DNA, the CDR3 is TGTGCCAGCAGTTACGGGGGGGAGTACAATGAGCAGTTCTTC. Translated: CASSYGGEYNEQFF. The chain recombines TRBV6-5 with TRBJ2-1; 7 bases fit TRBD2. V trimming: 2 bases; J trimming: 4 bases; junction bases outside the gene matches: 2. The CDR3 totals 14 residues. Germline CDR1 and CDR2: MNHEY and SVGAGI.